This TCR beta chain was identified during a study of glioma-infiltrating T cells. Overall study findings and caveats: Only very few CDR3 sequences appeared in both tissue and blood.

The CDR3 contains 13 residues. Trimming removed 6 bases from V and 5 bases from J, with 13 bases in between. The germline V gene has CDR1 WSHSY and CDR2 SAAADI. This clonotype showed up many times. Its antigen remains unknown. Using RNA template, CDR3s of TCR alpha and beta were amplified with iRepertoire arm-PCR. Tissue mRNA or PBMC total RNA, 100-400 ng, went into one-step reverse transcription and amplification. TCRdb re-derived calls from the multiplex PCR reads in MiXCR, one entry per CDR3 protein. Here the sample spans around 190,000 distinct CDR3 sequences, around 32% being singletons. The V and J genes are TRBV10-2 and TRBJ2-5, with D possibly matching TRBD2 (6 bases). This sequence was found in a human donor with low-grade glioma or glioblastoma, undergoing nonglioma brain surgery, or in good health (not recorded which). The sample comprised glioma tissue, nonneoplastic brain tissue, or PBMCs (not recorded which). The CDR3, as DNA: TGCGCCAGCAGAGAAACTAGCACGGAGACCCAGTACTTC. Translation: CASRETSTETQYF.